Reported below is one T cell receptor (beta chain). This sample was taken from a study of blood T cell repertoires in COVID-19. Cohort 3 donors were reported recovered after two negative PCRs, clearance, or symptom resolution. The V end was cut by 5 bases, the J end by 6 bases, with 16 bases between. The CDR3 covers 14 residues. Looked up from germline, CDR1 is SGHAT and CDR2 is FQNNGV. Some clones are missing from TCRdb's copy, which holds only in-frame ones; the method was immunoSEQ multiplex PCR. The table lists about 160,000 clones, less than 85% of them singletons, with approximately 18% in the top ten.

This sequence was found in a man aged 60-69 years who had recovered from COVID-19. Sample: PBMCs or T cells enriched from blood (not recorded which). This chain links TRBV11-2 with TRBJ1-2; no definite D call. This chain's CDR3 is CASSHDLNRDGYTF. The CDR3 bases are TGTGCCAGCAGCCACGATCTCAACCGGGATGGCTACACCTTC.